Below are 22 T cell receptor beta chains sequenced from a single sample in a study of cytomegalovirus exposure and HLA in healthy donors. Clones were sequenced by immunoSEQ multiplex PCR, and TCRdb holds only the in-frame ones, with some missing. In the table there are roughly 230,000 clones, around 90% of which are singletons. Sequenced: PBMCs. The source is a woman aged 25 to 39 in good health and CMV-seronegative.

This chain connects TRBV7-9 to TRBJ2-3, with TRBD2 matching 12 bases. The CDR3 has 16 residues. Germline V gene sequence: CDR1 SEHNR, CDR2 FQNEAQ (reference sequence). Trimming took 5 bases from V and 7 from J; bases not matched to a gene: 10. CDR3 nucleotide sequence: TGTGCCAGCAGCCCTACGACTAGCGGGAGAGTATATACGCAGTATTTT. It yields the protein CASSPTTSGRVYTQYF.

The chain links TRBV7-2 to TRBJ2-7; D not certain. The CDR3 covers 12 residues. The ends were cut back, 4 bases at V and 4 bases at J, with 8 bases in the middle. CDR1 is SGHTA, CDR2 FQGNSA, per germline. The CDR3 DNA sequence: TGTGCCAGCAGCTCGGACCTATACGAGCAGTACTTC. Its translation: CASSSDLYEQYF.

The J gene is TRBJ2-2, the V gene TRBV28; the D gene is possibly TRBD1 (6 bases). CDR1 and CDR2 from the germline V gene are MDHEN and SYDVKM. V was cut by 7 bases and J by 6 bases, with 9 bases left in between. The CDR3 is 12 amino acids. CDR3 DNA sequence: TGTGCCAGCATCCAGGGGCCCGGGGAGCTGTTTTTT. Its protein product is CASIQGPGELFF.

The chain uses TRBV12-2 and TRBJ2-2; TRBD2 was called by the table and not checked on the DNA. TRBV12-2 is a pseudogene locus. This CDR3 has 17 residues. The CDR3 DNA reads as TGTGCAAGTCGCTTAGGGGGGAGTAGCGGGATCACCGGGGAGCTGTTTTTT. This encodes CASRLGGSSGITGELFF.

This chain uses TRBV13 with TRBJ2-1; 7 positions match TRBD2. This CDR3 has 15 amino acids. Germline CDR1 PRHDT, CDR2 FYEKMQ (reference sequence). After removal of 5 bases from V and 1 base from J, the junction contained 5 bases not matched to a gene. The CDR3 DNA sequence: TGTGCCAGCAGCCCGCTAGCGGAGTCCTACAATGAGCAGTTCTTC. As protein: CASSPLAESYNEQFF.

The chain is built from TRBV14 and TRBJ2-7; 8 bases fit TRBD1. V gave up 2 bases and J gave up 5 bases; unmatched junction bases: 11. The germline CDR1 and CDR2 sequences are SGHDN and FVKESK. The CDR3 totals 16 residues. CDR3 in DNA: TGTGCCAGCAGCCAACTTATTACAGGGGGTATCAACGAGCAGTACTTC. Its protein product is CASSQLITGGINEQYF.

V gene TRBV6-5 combines with J gene TRBJ1-1, with 7 bases lining up with TRBD1. Per the germline V gene, CDR1 is MNHEY and CDR2 is SVGAGI. The CDR3 loop spans 13 amino acids. J lost 11 bases, V lost 5 bases, and 11 bases had no gene match. CDR3 DNA: TGTGCCAGCAGTGAAACTCTCAGGGGGACGGCTTTCTTT. This codes for CASSETLRGTAFF.

The chain recombines TRBV4-3 with TRBJ2-1; either TRBD1 or TRBD2 may supply D (5 bases each). The CDR3 contains 16 residues. V lost 2 bases and J 0 bases, leaving 11 bases between the germline ends. Germline V lookup: CDR1 LGHNA, CDR2 YSLEER. DNA of the CDR3: TGCGCCAGCAGCCAATTCTGGGGGAACTCCTACAATGAGCAGTTCTTC. Translating gives CASSQFWGNSYNEQFF.

This clone was counted once. The chain couples TRBV7-9 to TRBJ2-7, with D possibly TRBD2 on 5 matching bases. CDR1 and CDR2 (germline): SEHNR, FQNEAQ (reference sequence). This CDR3 region has 13 residues. The CDR3: CSTSTDFSYEQYF. The DNA for the CDR3 is TGTTCTACTTCGACGGACTTCTCTTACGAGCAGTACTTC.

The chain uses TRBV2 and TRBJ2-1; tentative D call: TRBD2 (6 bases). CDR1 and CDR2 from the germline V gene are SNHLY and FYNNEI. V lost 1 base to trimming and J lost 4 bases, with 14 bases between them. The CDR3 is made up of 16 amino acids. Written as DNA, the CDR3 is TGTGCCAGCAGTGAAGAGAAGACTAGGTTTTACAATGAGCAGTTCTTC. As protein: CASSEEKTRFYNEQFF. Looking up the rest from reference TRBV2 and TRBJ2-1 gives the full variable domain: EPEVTQTPSHQVTQMGQEVILRCVPISNHLYFYWYRQILGQKVEFLVSFYNNEISEKSEIFDDQFSVERPDGSNFTLKIRSTKLEDSAMYFCASSEEKTRFYNEQFFGPGTRLTVL.

This chain uses TRBV19 with TRBJ1-3; TRBD1 agrees at 7 bases. The junction had 3 bases not matched to a gene; V was cut back by 7 bases and J by 0 bases. Germline CDR1 is LNHDA and CDR2 is SQIVND (reference sequence). The CDR3 has 14 amino acids. The CDR3 loop reads CASMTGSSGNTIYF. CDR3 sequence (DNA): TGTGCCAGTATGACAGGGAGCTCTGGAAACACCATATATTTT.

The CDR3 loop is CASSSGGLASTEAFF. The CDR3 nucleotides are TGCGCCAGCAGCTCCGGGGGCTTGGCGAGCACTGAAGCTTTCTTT. This chain connects TRBV5-1 to TRBJ1-1, with D tentatively TRBD1 (6 bases). This CDR3 has 15 amino acids. Germline lookup yields CDR1 SGHRS and CDR2 YFSETQ. Trimming pared 3 bases from V and 4 bases from J, leaving 16 bases between.

V and J are TRBV2 and TRBJ1-2; tentatively, D is TRBD1 (5 bases). Trimming took 1 base from V and 8 from J, leaving 8 bases between them. The length of the CDR3 is 12 residues. The germline V gene has CDR1 SNHLY and CDR2 FYNNEI. In nucleotides, the CDR3 is TGTGCCAGCAGTGAAGGAGGGGTCGGCTACACCTTC. Protein: CASSEGGVGYTF.

The rearrangement uses TRBV4-2 and TRBJ1-2; TRBD1 might be the D (5 bases). The CDR3 is 15 amino acids. Germline-derived CDR1 and CDR2 are LGHNA and YNFKEQ. Between the trimmed V and J ends, which lost 4 bases and 0 bases, there was a span of 12 bases. The CDR3 region is CASSLDSVSNYGYTF. CDR3 in DNA: TGTGCCAGCAGCCTTGACAGCGTTTCTAACTATGGCTACACCTTC.

The chain combines TRBV4-1 with TRBJ1-4; 7 bases are shared with TRBD1. CDR1 is MGHRA and CDR2 is YSYEKL in the germline V gene. The CDR3 is 14 amino acids. Losses at the gene ends were 1 base for V and 8 bases for J; bases not matched to a gene: 4. For the CDR3, the DNA is TGCGCCAGCAGCCAAGTCAGGGGGAGAGAAAAACTGTTTTTT. Its translation: CASSQVRGREKLFF.

The chain employs TRBV27 and TRBJ2-1, with 11 bases fitting TRBD2. Per germline, CDR1 MNHEY and CDR2 SMNVEV (reference sequence). J was trimmed by 4 bases and V by 6 bases; bases with no gene match: 5. This CDR3 has 15 amino acids. The CDR3 region is CASSILAGAYNEQFF. The DNA for the CDR3 is TGTGCCAGCAGCATACTAGCGGGGGCGTACAATGAGCAGTTCTTC.

To note about this clone: The junction departs from the called germline gene at one end, perhaps through a read error. This chain connects TRBV11-2 to TRBJ2-7; 11 positions agree with TRBD2. CDR1 SGHAT and CDR2 FQNNGV come from the germline V gene. The CDR3 consists of 15 residues. The CDR3 DNA is TGTGCCAGCAGGTTAGCGGGAGGGCGATCCTACGAGCAGTACTTC. Amino acids: CASRLAGGRSYEQYF.

V gene TRBV10-3 combines with J gene TRBJ2-2; D gene uncertain. V lost 8 bases and J lost 1, with 8 bases in between. This CDR3 is built from 13 residues. Germline V lookup: CDR1 ENHRY, CDR2 SYGVKD. CDR3 amino acids: CAIGPLNTGELFF. In nucleotides, the CDR3 is TGTGCCATCGGTCCTTTGAACACCGGGGAGCTGTTTTTT.

The chain has TRBV11-2 and TRBJ2-1; D ambiguous. Germline V CDR1 and CDR2: SGHAT, FQNNGV. V dropped 7 bases and J dropped 10 bases, with 11 bases sitting between them. The CDR3 has 11 amino acids. CDR3 bases: TGTGCCAGCACCTCTCTTGGGGAGCAGTTCTTC. It translates to CASTSLGEQFF.

This chain uses TRBV7-9 with TRBJ2-7; 11 bases fit TRBD2. Unmatched junction bases numbered 7, after V lost 5 bases and J lost 1 base. Germline values: CDR1 SEHNR, CDR2 FQNEAQ (reference sequence). This CDR3 is 16 amino acids long. CDR3 sequence reads: CASSLTSGSSSYEQYF. The CDR3 nucleotides read TGTGCCAGCAGCCTTACTAGCGGGAGCTCTTCCTACGAGCAGTACTTC.

This chain uses TRBV4-3 with TRBJ2-7; D remains unclear. Germline lookup yields CDR1 LGHNA and CDR2 YSLEER. V lost 4 bases and J lost 4, with 17 bases in between. The CDR3 consists of 15 residues. The CDR3 DNA sequence: TGCGCCAGCAGCCGTTCGAGGACGGTCGGGTACGAGCAGTACTTC. The encoded protein is CASSRSRTVGYEQYF.

This sequence joins TRBV29-1 and TRBJ2-5; D gene ambiguous. Trimming pared 0 bases from V and 1 base from J, leaving 15 bases between. CDR3 length equals 16 residues. Germline-derived CDR1 and CDR2 are SQVTM and ANQGSEA. CDR3 in amino acids: CSVEDWSGISQETQYF. The CDR3 DNA follows: TGCAGCGTTGAAGATTGGTCGGGCATCTCCCAAGAGACCCAGTACTTC.